The 14 T cell receptor beta chains below come from one sample, sequenced in a study of T cell clusters in autoimmune cytopenias. TRB was amplified by touch-down multiplex PCR, primer pools A and B combined. TCRdb processed the multiplex PCR reads again and assigns one entry to each CDR3 protein, with no DNA. The specimen's table records some 4,800 distinct CDR3 sequences. About 37,500 genome equivalents of blood DNA were amplified for TRB. Sequences were obtained from peripheral blood. The receptors shown here come from a human donor with an autoimmune cytopenia or autoimmune hepatitis (not recorded which).

The chain couples TRBV18 to TRBJ1-2; there is no DNA to check the TCRdb D call of TRBD1. Germline CDR1 reads KGHSH; CDR2 reads LQKENI. The CDR3 totals 14 residues. CDR3 amino acids: CASSFGQSGYGYTF. Complete variable domain (other parts from reference TRBV18 and TRBJ1-2): NAGVMQNPRHLVRRRGQEARLRCSPMKGHSHVYWYRQLPEEGLKFMVYLQKENIIDESGMPKERFSAEFPKEGPSILRIQQVVRGDSAAYFCASSFGQSGYGYTFGSGTRLTVV.

This clonotype counts as medium-sized by frequency. The chain combines TRBV29-1 with TRBJ2-1; TCRdb reports TRBD2, a call that lacks DNA to check it against. The CDR3 spans 13 residues. Germline-derived CDR1 and CDR2 are SQVTM and ANQGSEA. CDR3 sequence: CSVRGVSYNEQFF.

The chain carries TRBV20-1 and TRBJ2-7; TCRdb's D call of TRBD1 is untestable without DNA. The CDR3 runs 14 residues. Germline CDR1 is DFQATT and CDR2 is SNEGSKA (reference sequence). The chain's CDR3 is CSAPGQNLGPTQYF.

The J gene is TRBJ1-3, the V gene TRBV30; as DNA is missing, the TRBD1 call by TCRdb cannot be tested. The CDR3 runs 16 residues. Germline CDR1 GTSNPN, CDR2 SVGIG (reference sequence). CDR3: CACTPGVPASGNTIYF.

By frequency, this clonotype registers medium-sized. V is TRBV5-6 and J is TRBJ2-2; TCRdb designates TRBD1, a call that cannot be tested without DNA. There are 15 residues in the CDR3. The germline CDR1 and CDR2 sequences are SGHDT and YYEEEE. This CDR3 is CASSLGPLGTGELFF.

V gene TRBV12-3 or TRBV12-4 combines with J gene TRBJ1-2; TCRdb calls TRBD1, which cannot be checked without DNA. The CDR3 loop spans 14 amino acids. CDR3 residues: CASSLGSQPGDYTF.

By frequency, this clonotype registers medium-sized (0.01 to 0.1%). The V call is TRBV6-5, the J call TRBJ2-1. Germline V gene sequence: CDR1 MNHEY, CDR2 SVGAGI. The CDR3 extends over 13 amino acids. The CDR3 sequence: CASSPYSYNEQFF.

This chain joins TRBV7-9 and TRBJ1-4. Germline CDR1 reads SEHNR; CDR2 reads FQNEAQ (reference sequence). The CDR3 has 15 amino acids. CDR3 residues: CASSFDTPTNEKLFF.

The chain combines TRBV5-1 with TRBJ2-5. CDR1 SGHRS and CDR2 YFSETQ come from the germline V gene. This CDR3 contains 14 residues. The CDR3 loop reads CASSLGRTQETQYF. Variable domain in full (rest from reference TRBV5-1 and TRBJ2-5): KAGVTQTPRYLIKTRGQQVTLSCSPISGHRSVSWYQQTPGQGLQFLFEYFSETQRNKGNFPGRFSGRQFSNSRSEMNVSTLELGDSALYLCASSLGRTQETQYFGPGTRLLVL.

This rearrangement joins TRBV6-6 to TRBJ1-2; TCRdb gives TRBD1 as the D gene, but with no DNA this cannot be confirmed. CDR1 and CDR2 from the germline V gene are MNHNY and SVGAGI (reference sequence). The CDR3 loop spans 16 amino acids. The CDR3 loop reads CASTLLGGDTNYGYTF.

Judged by frequency, this clonotype is medium-sized. This chain uses TRBV19 with TRBJ1-2; the D call from TCRdb, TRBD1, cannot be confirmed without DNA. The CDR3 is 12 residues long. The germline CDR1 and CDR2 sequences are LNHDA and SQIVND (reference sequence). This CDR3 reads CATDRERYGYTF.

This clonotype is medium-sized by frequency. V is TRBV5-6 and J is TRBJ2-7; TCRdb's D gene call, TRBD1, goes unchecked for lack of DNA. The CDR3 sequence is 16 residues long. Germline CDR1 SGHDT, CDR2 YYEEEE. CDR3 amino acids: CASSYGQGGRSYEQYF. Complete variable domain (other parts from reference TRBV5-6 and TRBJ2-7): DAGVTQSPTHLIKTRGQQVTLRCSPKSGHDTVSWYQQALGQGPQFIFQYYEEEERQRGNFPDRFSGHQFPNYSSELNVNALLLGDSALYLCASSYGQGGRSYEQYFGPGTRLTVT.

The chain employs TRBV18 and TRBJ1-5; TCRdb indicates TRBD1, and absent DNA this call remains unverified. CDR1 and CDR2 (germline): KGHSH, LQKENI. There are 14 residues in the CDR3. This CDR3 reads CASSQGNSNQPQHF.

The J gene is TRBJ2-2, the V gene TRBV5-1. The CDR3 is 15 residues long. Germline CDR1 and CDR2: SGHRS and YFSETQ. CDR3 protein: CASTHGEAYTGELFF. The full variable domain, with the rest looked up from reference TRBV5-1 and TRBJ2-2, is KAGVTQTPRYLIKTRGQQVTLSCSPISGHRSVSWYQQTPGQGLQFLFEYFSETQRNKGNFPGRFSGRQFSNSRSEMNVSTLELGDSALYLCASTHGEAYTGELFFGEGSRLTVL.